This T cell receptor beta chain was recorded in a study of shared clonotypes between healthy human individuals. For the study at large: Sampling drew on donors who were a couple of women and a few men aged 18 to 49.

The germline V gene encodes CDR1 SEHNR and CDR2 FQNEAQ (reference sequence). With 5 bases removed from V and 2 bases from J, the gap between germline ends came to 5 bases. This CDR3 has 12 amino acids. Profiling relied on immunoSEQ multiplex PCR, and the TCRdb table lists in-frame clones only, not all of them. The sample holds fewer than 2.5 million clones, roughly 93% seen once. Findings and caveats of the study: Clonotypes shared by all four donors outscored non-shared clonotypes in generation probability.

Concerning this clone itself: Its antigen is as yet unknown.

Naive CD45RA+ and memory CD45RA-negative subsets were split from CD4+ cells. The chain uses TRBV7-9 and TRBJ2-3; D may be TRBD2 (5 bases). This TCR was recovered from a man in his late teens or twenties in good health. Some clones in this sample may be carry-over from other donors' samples. The sequencing sample was made of naive CD4+ T cells from PBMCs. As for subset: CD45RA+ positively selected. The CDR3 region has the DNA TGTGCCAGCAGCGACTACACAGATACGCAGTATTTT. Amino acids: CASSDYTDTQYF.